Detailed here is one TCR beta chain. Its antigen is not identified. Germline lookup yields CDR1 DFQATT and CDR2 SNEGSKA (reference sequence). The CDR3 sequence is 12 residues long. The V gene lost 1 base and the J gene lost 6 bases, with 9 bases spanning the gap. Quantitative 5'-RACE was performed with molecular barcodes, and it yielded the TCR beta libraries. From the 5' RACE reads, TCRdb called clonotypes with MiXCR, one entry per CDR3 protein. The sample records some 700,000 distinct CDR3 sequences, around 19% being singletons. These data originate in a study of CD8 T cells in ankylosing spondylitis. Whole-study findings and limits: Apparently characteristic of ankylosing spondylitis blood was a TCR beta motif (roughly eight highly homologous variants). Past research had described some motif variants in reactive arthritis synovial fluid and blood. The authors reported significant enrichment of disease-linked clones in matched ankylosing spondylitis synovial fluid.

This sequence was found in a male donor with ankylosing spondylitis. The V call is TRBV20-1, the J call TRBJ1-1, with D possibly being TRBD1 (5 bases). Input material: blood, either unsorted or a sorted T cell fraction (not recorded which). CDR3 DNA sequence: TGCAGTGCTAGAGGAGGGGCGGCTGAAGCTTTCTTT. It translates to CSARGGAAEAFF.